The 12 T cell receptor beta chains listed next were all sequenced from one sample in a study. TCRdb passed the RT-PCR reads through MiXCR, listing each CDR3 protein once. The sample shows about 700,000 distinct CDR3 sequences, 13% to 15% of them seen only once. Sequenced material: memory CD4+ T cells from blood. The origin of the receptors is a female donor in good health, serving as a healthy control.

This clonotype has ten or more counts. The chain has TRBV6-5 and TRBJ2-1, with TRBD2 matching over 7 bases. Germline CDR1 and CDR2: MNHEY and SVGAGI. The CDR3 covers 15 residues. V lost 6 bases and J lost 3; bases outside the gene matches: 8. The CDR3 loop is CASRLGPGGYNEQFF. The CDR3 DNA follows: TGTGCCAGCAGACTCGGACCGGGAGGCTACAATGAGCAGTTCTTC.

The chain is built from TRBV2 and TRBJ2-1; TRBD1 is a possible D gene (5 bases). The germline gives CDR1 SNHLY, CDR2 FYNNEI. This CDR3 region has 15 residues. V lost 6 bases and J lost 9, with 21 bases in between. CDR3 protein: CASSVTPGRRGEQFF. CDR3 coding DNA: TGTGCCAGCAGCGTCACCCCCGGACGAAGGGGTGAGCAGTTCTTC.

The chain carries TRBV7-8 and TRBJ2-2; D unclear. CDR1 and CDR2 (germline): SGHVS, FQNEAQ. The CDR3 sequence is 14 residues long. V was clipped by 5 bases and J by 4 bases, with 11 bases between them. CDR3 region: CASSPRALTGELFF. CDR3 DNA: TGTGCCAGCAGCCCCCGGGCCCTCACCGGGGAGCTGTTTTTT.

The chain is built from TRBV20-1 and TRBJ2-7; D uncertain. Trimming removed 3 bases at V and 3 bases at J, with 18 bases between. This CDR3 comprises 15 residues. Per the germline V gene, CDR1 is DFQATT and CDR2 is SNEGSKA (reference sequence). The CDR3 is CSASRIMYENYEQYF. CDR3 DNA: TGCAGTGCTAGTAGAATAATGTACGAAAACTACGAGCAGTACTTC.

This clonotype was recorded many times. The chain uses TRBV4-1 and TRBJ2-5, with 8 bases identical to TRBD1. Unmatched junction bases numbered 5, after V lost 0 bases and J lost 8 bases. In germline, CDR1 is MGHRA, CDR2 YSYEKL. The CDR3 sequence is 14 residues long. Here the CDR3 reads CASSQDQGAPTQYF. CDR3 sequence (DNA): TGCGCCAGCAGCCAAGATCAGGGGGCCCCTACCCAGTACTTC.

The chain has TRBV4-3 and TRBJ2-7, with 8 bases that match TRBD2. The length of the CDR3 is 16 residues. Germline CDR1 reads LGHNA; CDR2 reads YSLEER. With V trimmed by 4 bases and J by 2 bases, 10 bases remained unmatched. The CDR3 protein is CASSPRWGGGTYEQYF. The CDR3 bases are TGCGCCAGCAGCCCGCGTTGGGGCGGGGGGACCTACGAGCAGTACTTC.

At least ten counts were recorded for this clonotype. The V and J genes are TRBV5-6 and TRBJ1-2; 10 nucleotides line up with TRBD1. CDR1 and CDR2 (germline): SGHDT, YYEEEE. V trimming: 6 bases; J trimming: 8 bases; junction bases outside the gene matches: 16. The CDR3 has 16 residues. The CDR3 nucleotides read TGTGCCAGCACCTCCAAGGAGACAGGGGGCGTGGGCGGCTACACCTTC. Translating gives CASTSKETGGVGGYTF.

This clonotype was picked up a small number of times. The V gene is TRBV29-1, the J gene TRBJ1-2; weak D call: TRBD1 (5 bases). Germline CDR1 reads SQVTM; CDR2 reads ANQGSEA. The CDR3 contains 12 residues. V shed 1 base and J shed 3 bases, with 6 bases lying between them. The CDR3 reads CSVEGRDYGYTF. The DNA of the CDR3 is TGCAGCGTTGAAGGCAGGGACTATGGCTACACCTTC. The full variable domain, rest sourced from reference TRBV29-1 and TRBJ1-2, is SAVISQKPSRDICQRGTSLTIQCQVDSQVTMMFWYRQQPGQSLTLIATANQGSEATYESGFVIDKFPISRPNLTFSTLTVSNMSPEDSSIYLCSVEGRDYGYTFGSGTRLTVV.

This clonotype was recorded many times. V gene TRBV20-1 combines with J gene TRBJ2-5; 14 positions agree with TRBD2. Germline CDR1 DFQATT, CDR2 SNEGSKA (reference sequence). Germline trimming cut 1 base from V and 5 bases from J; bases unmatched to any gene: 6. The CDR3 totals 16 residues. CDR3 loop: CSARGGTSGSTETQYF. The DNA for the CDR3 is TGCAGTGCTAGAGGGGGGACTAGCGGGAGCACGGAGACCCAGTACTTC.

The chain joins TRBV6-2 or TRBV6-3 to TRBJ2-7; 13 nucleotides match TRBD2. Germline V lookup: CDR1 MNHEY, CDR2 SVGEGT. The CDR3 contains 16 residues. The V and J ends lost 6 bases and 0 bases, in that order; junction bases with no gene match: 5. As DNA, the CDR3 is TGTGCCAGCAGGTGGACTAGCGGGGGCTCCTCCTACGAGCAGTACTTC. Translating gives CASRWTSGGSSYEQYF.

This clonotype was counted only a few times. The chain uses TRBV10-3 and TRBJ1-2, with D uncertain. This CDR3 comprises 13 residues. V gave up 5 bases and J gave up 8 bases, with 15 bases separating them. The germline V gene has CDR1 ENHRY and CDR2 SYGVKD. The CDR3 spells CAISSIINEGYTF. DNA for the CDR3: TGTGCCATCAGTTCGATTATAAATGAAGGCTACACCTTC.

Ten or more counts support this clonotype. The genes are TRBV6-1 and TRBJ1-5; perhaps TRBD1 as D (5 bases). The CDR3 contains 15 residues. Trimming took off 5 bases at V and 7 bases at J, with 18 bases between the two ends. From germline, CDR1 is MNHNS and CDR2 SASEGT. The CDR3 is CASSTTPGKGQPQHF. The DNA for the CDR3 is TGTGCCAGCAGTACTACTCCAGGGAAGGGACAGCCCCAGCATTTT.